One sample yielded the 26 T cell receptor beta chains listed below, sequenced in a study of Graves' ophthalmopathy and Graves' hyperthyroidism. Researchers took RNA transcripts and amplified TCR beta CDR3 regions from them. Investigators did first-round RT-PCR with HTBI primers, then second-round multiplex PCR. TCRdb re-called the multiplex PCR reads through MiXCR, storing one row per CDR3 protein. The profile shows about half a million distinct CDR3 sequences, roughly an eighth of them singletons. Sequenced: blood. These TCRs come from a woman aged 25 to 39 with Graves' ophthalmopathy.

As to this clonotype: This sequence may be a read error, since a much larger clone differs from it by one base. The V gene is TRBV6-5, the J gene TRBJ2-6; perhaps D is TRBD1 or TRBD2 (5 bases each). This CDR3 contains 15 residues. Per the germline V gene, CDR1 is MNHEY and CDR2 is SVGAGI. The DNA of the CDR3 is TGTGCCAGCAGTTACGGGAGCTCTGGGGCCACCGTCCTGACTTTC. It is translated as CASSYGSSGATVLTF.

This clonotype was detected many times. The chain joins TRBV28 to TRBJ2-2; D unclear. This CDR3 has 14 amino acids. V dropped 3 bases and J dropped 4 bases, with 9 bases sitting between them. Germline CDR1 reads MDHEN; CDR2 reads SYDVKM. CDR3 DNA: TGTGCCAGCAGTTTTGAGTTAGGCACCGGGGAGCTGTTTTTT. Translation: CASSFELGTGELFF.

The gene calls are TRBV5-8 and TRBJ2-7; 9 bases are a match to TRBD1. Trimming at V came to 4 bases and at J to 6 bases, leaving 5 bases not matched to a gene. Per germline, CDR1 SGHTS and CDR2 YDEGEE. The CDR3 is made up of 13 amino acids. CDR3 DNA: TGTGCCAGCAGCCTGAACAGGGGGCCCGAGCAGTACTTC. Amino acids: CASSLNRGPEQYF.

This chain connects TRBV12-5 to TRBJ2-5, with D possibly TRBD1 on 5 matching bases. V lost 1 base and J 3 bases, leaving 6 bases between the germline ends. Germline V gives CDR1 LGHNT, CDR2 FRNRAP. CDR3 size: 13 residues. The CDR3 DNA is TGTGCTAGTGGTTTGGCAGGGAAAGAGACCCAGTACTTC. Translated: CASGLAGKETQYF.

This clonotype was seen many times. The chain is built from TRBV10-3 and TRBJ2-5; TRBD2 aligns across 8 bases. J gave up 1 base and V 3 bases, and 7 bases lay outside the gene matches. CDR1 and CDR2 from the germline V gene are ENHRY and SYGVKD. CDR3 size: 16 residues. The DNA of the CDR3 is TGTGCCATCAGTGACGAAATAGCGGGGATCCAAGAGACCCAGTACTTC. It translates to CAISDEIAGIQETQYF.

Many counts were recorded for this clonotype. The junction shows a germline mismatch at one end, possibly a read error. The chain recombines TRBV7-2 with TRBJ2-4; D unresolved. Germline lookup yields CDR1 SGHTA and CDR2 FQGNSA. This CDR3 is built from 15 residues. CDR3 sequence reads: CASSLDGDSRYIKYF. The CDR3 region has the DNA TGTGCCAGCAGCTTAGATGGCGACTCCCGTTACATTAAGTACTTC.

This clonotype was detected many times. This rearrangement joins TRBV5-1 to TRBJ2-5; D is unclear. Germline values: CDR1 SGHRS, CDR2 YFSETQ. The CDR3 loop spans 15 amino acids. V was cut by 6 bases and J by 0 bases, with 15 bases left in between. The CDR3 loop reads CASNSQRTHQETQYF. The DNA of the CDR3 is TGCGCCAGCAATTCCCAGCGTACCCACCAAGAGACCCAGTACTTC.

The table lists this clonotype with many counts. The CDR3 sequence: CASSIGQSSHEQYF. CDR3 DNA: TGTGCCAGTAGTATCGGGCAAAGCAGCCACGAGCAGTACTTC. The chain combines TRBV19 with TRBJ2-7; D ambiguous. V was pared by 3 bases and J by 5 bases, with 14 bases between. The length of the CDR3 is 14 residues. Germline V lookup: CDR1 LNHDA, CDR2 SQIVND (reference sequence).

This clonotype showed up many times. This rearrangement joins TRBV11-2 to TRBJ2-6; 8 positions agree with TRBD1. CDR3 length: 17 amino acids. The germline gives CDR1 SGHAT, CDR2 FQNNGV. After removal of 5 bases from V and 2 bases from J, the junction contained 8 bases not matched to a gene. CDR3: CASSPRQGRAGANVLTF. CDR3 nucleotides: TGTGCCAGCAGCCCCCGACAGGGGAGAGCTGGGGCCAACGTCCTGACTTTC.

This clonotype has at least ten counts. V usage is TRBV30 and J usage is TRBJ1-1, with D hard to call. Trimming cost V 2 bases and J 0 bases, with 7 bases left between them. This CDR3 is 13 amino acids long. CDR1 is GTSNPN, CDR2 SVGIG, per germline (reference sequence). The CDR3 DNA is TGTGCCTGGAGTCGGAGTTTGAACACTGAAGCTTTCTTT. It codes for CAWSRSLNTEAFF.

This clonotype was seen ten or more times. The chain uses TRBV28 and TRBJ2-4; tentative D call: TRBD2 (6 bases). Germline loops: CDR1 MDHEN, CDR2 SYDVKM. Between the trimmed V and J ends, which lost 3 bases and 7 bases, there was a span of 16 bases. This CDR3 contains 15 residues. CDR3 in DNA: TGTGCCAGCAGTTTCCTAGGGACTCTCAGGAACATTCAGTACTTC. Translated: CASSFLGTLRNIQYF.

This clonotype was counted many times. V gene TRBV6-6 combines with J gene TRBJ1-2, with 8 bases fitting TRBD1. Germline V lookup: CDR1 MNHNY, CDR2 SVGAGI (reference sequence). The CDR3 length is 15 residues. Trimming took 0 bases from V and 2 from J; bases not matched to a gene: 2. The DNA of the CDR3 is TGTGCCAGCAGTTACTCCCGGACAGGGAACTATGGCTACACCTTC. This encodes CASSYSRTGNYGYTF.

This clonotype was observed at least ten times. The CDR3 DNA sequence: TGTGCCAGCAGCGGGGACTTGTACTACGAGCAGTACTTC. Translating gives CASSGDLYYEQYF. The rearrangement joins TRBV9 to TRBJ2-7; D is perhaps TRBD2 (6 bases). CDR1 SGDLS and CDR2 YYNGEE come from the germline V gene. Trimming stripped 3 bases from V and 3 bases from J, with 10 bases between. The CDR3 has 13 amino acids.

The sample holds many counts of this clonotype. This rearrangement joins TRBV6-1 to TRBJ2-7; either TRBD1 or TRBD2 may supply D (5 bases each). V was pared by 3 bases and J by 3 bases, with 9 bases between. Germline V gene data show CDR1 as MNHNS and CDR2 as SASEGT. This CDR3 is built from 13 residues. CDR3 loop: CASSDGAYYEQYF. For the CDR3, the DNA is TGTGCCAGCAGTGACGGGGCGTACTACGAGCAGTACTTC.

This clonotype showed up many times. V gene TRBV30 combines with J gene TRBJ1-1, with D unclear. This CDR3 contains 12 residues. Germline V gene data show CDR1 as GTSNPN and CDR2 as SVGIG (reference sequence). V lost 2 bases and J lost 1, with 5 bases in between. The DNA for the CDR3 is TGTGCCTGGAGTTGGGAGAACACTGAAGCTTTCTTT. Translating gives CAWSWENTEAFF.

This clonotype appeared many times. The chain joins TRBV28 to TRBJ1-1, with 7 positions matching TRBD1. V shed 3 bases and J 11 bases; nucleotides not matched to a gene: 15. The length of the CDR3 is 15 residues. Germline loops: CDR1 MDHEN, CDR2 SYDVKM. CDR3 residues: CASSFLSGQIRSAFF. In DNA, the CDR3 is TGTGCCAGCAGTTTTTTATCGGGACAGATAAGGTCGGCTTTCTTT.

This clonotype turned up a few times. The rearrangement joins TRBV7-8 to TRBJ2-7, with 7 bases identical to TRBD1. After removal of 5 bases from V and 3 bases from J, the junction contained 10 bases not matched to a gene. The CDR3 is made up of 15 amino acids. Germline assignment: CDR1 SGHVS and CDR2 FQNEAQ. DNA for the CDR3: TGTGCCAGCAGCCAGGGACAGCTGATGGACTACGAGCAGTACTTC. Translation gives CASSQGQLMDYEQYF.

This clonotype was seen repeatedly, ten times or more. This chain uses TRBV9 with TRBJ1-6; 9 nucleotides agree with TRBD1. Germline CDR1 and CDR2: SGDLS and YYNGEE. The CDR3 runs 16 residues. V lost 3 bases and J lost 5; bases outside the gene matches: 6. CDR3 nucleotide sequence: TGTGCCAGCAGCGAGACCGGGACAGGGAATAATTCACCCCTCCACTTT. It translates to CASSETGTGNNSPLHF.

This clonotype was detected ten times or more. One junction end disagrees with the germline gene, perhaps due to a read error. The rearrangement links TRBV7-8 to TRBJ1-2; TRBD1 agrees at 7 bases. The CDR3 runs to 15 residues. The germline gives CDR1 SGHVS, CDR2 FQNEAQ. CDR3 sequence (DNA): TGTGCCAGCAGCTTAGGGACAGGAGTTTCTGATGGCCACACCTTC. Amino acids: CASSLGTGVSDGHTF.

Many counts were recorded for this clonotype. The J gene is TRBJ1-3, the V gene TRBV5-8; D gene uncertain. V lost 0 bases and J 2 bases, leaving 9 bases between the germline ends. CDR1 is SGHTS, CDR2 YDEGEE, per germline. The CDR3 has 15 amino acids. The CDR3 coding sequence is TGTGCCAGCAGCTTGGGACCCGTTACTGGAAACACCATATATTTT. This translates into CASSLGPVTGNTIYF. Complete variable domain (other parts from reference TRBV5-8 and TRBJ1-3): EAGVTQSPTHLIKTRGQQATLRCSPISGHTSVYWYQQALGLGLQFLLWYDEGEERNRGNFPPRFSGRQFPNYSSELNVNALELEDSALYLCASSLGPVTGNTIYFGEGSWLTVV.

The J gene is TRBJ2-7, the V gene TRBV29-1, with D possibly matching TRBD2 (6 bases). This CDR3 is built from 13 residues. V was shortened by 3 bases and J by 3 bases, with 12 bases between the two germline ends. Germline assignment: CDR1 SQVTM and CDR2 ANQGSEA. The CDR3 protein is CSVDVEGVYEQYF. CDR3 nucleotides: TGCAGCGTTGACGTGGAGGGAGTCTACGAGCAGTACTTC.

This clonotype came up many times. The rearrangement links TRBV7-8 to TRBJ2-7, with a weak D call TRBD2 (7 bases). Trimming stripped 4 bases from V and 5 bases from J, with 15 bases between. The CDR3 has 14 amino acids. CDR1 is SGHVS, CDR2 FQNEAQ, per germline. CDR3 in DNA: TGTGCCAGCAGCTCGATCGGGGGGCAGGACGAGCAGTACTTC. Residues: CASSSIGGQDEQYF.

This clonotype was detected ten times or more. J is TRBJ1-1 and V is TRBV20-1; no clear D. Trimming took 5 bases from V and 0 from J, leaving 13 bases between them. Germline V gene lookup returns CDR1 DFQATT and CDR2 SNEGSKA (reference sequence). CDR3 length: 14 residues. The CDR3 nucleotides read TGCAGTGCTCGCGATGGACGCCTGAACACTGAAGCTTTCTTT. Amino acid sequence: CSARDGRLNTEAFF.

At least ten counts were recorded for this clonotype. The chain joins TRBV12-3 or TRBV12-4 to TRBJ1-1; the match to TRBD1 covers 8 bases. Trimming at V came to 3 bases and at J to 12 bases, leaving 9 bases not matched to a gene. CDR3 length: 13 residues. The CDR3 region is CASSFGTGQTTFF. CDR3 in DNA: TGTGCCAGCAGTTTTGGGACAGGTCAAACGACTTTCTTT.

This clonotype was counted many times. The chain has TRBV9 and TRBJ1-1; D gene ambiguous. This CDR3 contains 15 residues. Trimming stripped 4 bases from V and 1 base from J, with 14 bases between. CDR1 and CDR2 from the germline V gene are SGDLS and YYNGEE. The CDR3, as DNA: TGTGCCAGCAGCCCCCACACGGGGAGGAACACTGAAGCTTTCTTT. Amino acids: CASSPHTGRNTEAFF.

J is TRBJ2-5 and V is TRBV7-2; D possibly uses TRBD1 or TRBD2 (5 bases each). The V gene lost 8 bases and the J gene lost 4 bases, with 14 bases spanning the gap. Germline values: CDR1 SGHTA, CDR2 FQGNSA. The CDR3 sequence is 13 residues long. CDR3 amino acids: CASGSSGPETQYF. CDR3 nucleotides: TGTGCCAGCGGCTCGTCGGGGCCAGAGACCCAGTACTTC.